A single sample gave rise to the 21 T cell receptor beta chains below, sequenced in a study of blood T cell repertoires in COVID-19. Here immunoSEQ multiplex PCR was the method, and the copy in TCRdb shows in-frame clones only, minus some. Among approximately 330,000 clones listed, roughly 86% were seen once. The material sequenced was PBMCs or T cells enriched from blood (not recorded which). These receptors were obtained from a woman in her 30s who had recovered from COVID-19.

To note about this clone: The DNA is left out, because the CDR3 cannot be placed on it with certainty; the CDR3 is given as TCRdb lists it. The chain employs TRBV7-6 and TRBJ2-3; the table's D call TRBD1 went unverified against the DNA. The CDR3 totals 15 residues, both ends included. The germline gives CDR1 SGHVS, CDR2 FNYEAQ. Here the CDR3 reads CASSFGPGRTDTQYF.

The chain recombines TRBV5-6 with TRBJ1-3; D is uncertain. The germline V gene has CDR1 SGHDT and CDR2 YYEEEE. V was shortened by 3 bases and J by 3 bases, with 10 bases between the two germline ends. CDR3 length: 14 amino acids. Here the CDR3 DNA reads TGTGCCAGCAGCTACATTAGCGTTGGAAACACCATATATTTT. Its translation is CASSYISVGNTIYF. The full variable domain, with the rest looked up from reference TRBV5-6 and TRBJ1-3, is DAGVTQSPTHLIKTRGQQVTLRCSPKSGHDTVSWYQQALGQGPQFIFQYYEEEERQRGNFPDRFSGHQFPNYSSELNVNALLLGDSALYLCASSYISVGNTIYFGEGSWLTVV.

The chain has TRBV5-1 and TRBJ1-1; 11 positions match TRBD1. V lost 6 bases to trimming and J lost 0 bases; unmatched junction nucleotides: 7. CDR3 length: 16 residues. CDR1 is SGHRS, CDR2 YFSETQ, per germline. This CDR3 reads CASTETGQGVNTEAFF. The DNA of the CDR3 is TGCGCCAGCACCGAAACGGGACAGGGGGTGAACACTGAAGCTTTCTTT.

V is TRBV6-5 and J is TRBJ1-4, with D hard to call. V was pared by 6 bases and J by 1 base, with 12 bases between. Germline V lookup: CDR1 MNHEY, CDR2 SVGAGI. CDR3 length: 15 residues. CDR3 DNA: TGTGCCAGCAGCTCCAGTTTTGGAACTAATGAAAAACTGTTTTTT. Translation: CASSSSFGTNEKLFF.

This chain joins TRBV4-1 and TRBJ1-2, with D perhaps matching TRBD1 (6 bases). Trimming stripped 1 base from V and 2 bases from J, with 14 bases between. This CDR3 is built from 16 residues. Germline V lookup: CDR1 MGHRA, CDR2 YSYEKL. The CDR3 DNA reads TGCGCCAGCAGCCAAGTTGGAGCAGGGGCGAACTATGGCTACACCTTC. Protein sequence: CASSQVGAGANYGYTF.

This chain uses TRBV15 with TRBJ2-7; no clear D. CDR3 size: 13 residues. CDR1 LNHNV and CDR2 YYDKDF come from the germline V gene (reference sequence). V gave up 1 base and J gave up 6 bases, with 10 bases separating them. As DNA, the CDR3 is TGTGCCACCAGCAGAGTGGTGGGCCGCGAGCAGTACTTC. It is translated as CATSRVVGREQYF.

The chain joins TRBV19 to TRBJ1-2; TRBD1 matches 7 bases. CDR1 is LNHDA and CDR2 is SQIVND in the germline V gene (reference sequence). This CDR3 contains 15 residues. V was clipped by 6 bases and J by 2 bases; unmatched bases: 9. The DNA for the CDR3 is TGTGCCAGTAGAGACAGGGCTCCTCCCAACTATGGCTACACCTTC. It specifies CASRDRAPPNYGYTF.

V usage is TRBV25-1 and J usage is TRBJ2-1; TRBD2 matches at 8 bases. The germline V gene encodes CDR1 MGHDK and CDR2 SYGVNS. This CDR3 has 16 residues. V lost 3 bases to trimming and J lost 7 bases; unmatched junction nucleotides: 11. The CDR3 nucleotides read TGTGCCAGCAGTGACCCCCAGGCGGGAGGTAGGAATGAGCAGTTCTTC. Translating gives CASSDPQAGGRNEQFF.

The chain couples TRBV19 to TRBJ1-1, with D perhaps matching TRBD1 (5 bases). The CDR3 runs to 14 residues. Trimming shortened V by 6 bases and J by 5 bases, and 16 bases separated the two germline ends. Germline V gene lookup returns CDR1 LNHDA and CDR2 SQIVND (reference sequence). CDR3 sequence reads: CASRFTARVTEAFF. The CDR3 nucleotides are TGTGCCAGTAGGTTTACCGCCAGGGTTACTGAAGCTTTCTTT.

This clone has only a few counts. The V and J genes are TRBV10-1 and TRBJ1-2, with D uncertain. The germline V gene has CDR1 WNHNN and CDR2 SYGVQD (reference sequence). CDR3 length equals 13 residues. V shed 5 bases and J shed 3 bases, with 10 bases lying between them. CDR3 region: CASSRQVDYGYTF. CDR3 sequence (DNA): TGCGCCAGCAGTCGTCAGGTTGACTATGGCTACACCTTC.

This chain uses TRBV28 with TRBJ2-1, with TRBD2 as a possible D gene (6 bases). In germline, CDR1 is MDHEN, CDR2 SYDVKM. V was pared by 2 bases and J by 5 bases, with 10 bases between. The CDR3 totals 14 residues. The CDR3 loop is CASSLIGRHNEQFF. As DNA, the CDR3 is TGTGCCAGCAGTTTAATAGGGAGGCACAATGAGCAGTTCTTC.

The V and J genes are TRBV25-1 and TRBJ1-4; the D is unclear. CDR3 length: 16 amino acids. Germline CDR1 and CDR2: MGHDK and SYGVNS. V was trimmed by 3 bases and J by 0 bases, leaving 11 bases between them. CDR3 DNA: TGTGCCAGCAGTGAGGGCCGCCTGGCAACTAATGAAAAACTGTTTTTT. Residues: CASSEGRLATNEKLFF.

V usage is TRBV28 and J usage is TRBJ1-4; 7 bases are shared with TRBD1. V lost 7 bases and J lost 8; bases outside the gene matches: 10. Germline V CDR1 and CDR2: MDHEN, SYDVKM. The CDR3 is 14 amino acids. CDR3 nucleotides: TGTGCCAGCACCATAGGGACAGTTCGGGAAAAACTGTTTTTT. Translated: CASTIGTVREKLFF.

The chain couples TRBV3-1 (or the pseudogene TRBV3-2) to TRBJ2-7; the match to TRBD2 covers 10 bases. This CDR3 is 15 amino acids long. Unmatched junction bases numbered 7, after V lost 4 bases and J lost 4 bases. From germline, CDR1 is LGHDT and CDR2 YNNKEL (reference sequence). The CDR3 nucleotides are TGTGCCAGCAGCCCCCTACTAGCGGGATTGTACGAGCAGTACTTC. Its translation: CASSPLLAGLYEQYF.

The chain couples TRBV18 to TRBJ2-5, with D perhaps TRBD2 (5 bases). V was cut by 3 bases and J by 2 bases, with 10 bases left in between. The CDR3 is 14 amino acids. Germline V lookup: CDR1 KGHSH, CDR2 LQKENI. The CDR3 DNA is TGTGCCAGCTCACCGCAGGACTTACAAGAGACCCAGTACTTC. This gives the protein CASSPQDLQETQYF.

This chain joins TRBV5-1 and TRBJ1-4; perhaps TRBD1 as D (5 bases). Trimming left V 0 bases short and J 8 bases short, with 14 bases between. Per germline, CDR1 SGHRS and CDR2 YFSETQ. The CDR3 extends over 15 amino acids. CDR3 protein: CASSLVRGGKEKLFF. Here the CDR3 DNA reads TGCGCCAGCAGCTTGGTTCGGGGGGGAAAAGAAAAACTGTTTTTT.

The rearrangement uses TRBV6-5 and TRBJ2-7; D is unresolved. This CDR3 comprises 13 residues. Per germline, CDR1 MNHEY and CDR2 SVGAGI. The V gene lost 7 bases and the J gene lost 0 bases, with 10 bases spanning the gap. The CDR3 bases are TGTGCCAGCACCGATTCGGGCTCCTACGAGCAGTACTTC. It yields the protein CASTDSGSYEQYF.

V gene TRBV6-5 combines with J gene TRBJ2-7, with D hard to call. This CDR3 spans 11 amino acids. The germline gives CDR1 MNHEY, CDR2 SVGAGI. V was trimmed by 6 bases and J by 3 bases, leaving 6 bases between them. The CDR3 reads CASRANYEQYF. CDR3 bases: TGTGCCAGCAGGGCCAACTACGAGCAGTACTTC.

The V and J genes are TRBV2 and TRBJ1-3; D is ambiguous. There are 15 residues in the CDR3. The V end lost 6 bases, the J end lost 0 bases, and 12 bases lay between the germline ends. CDR1 and CDR2 (germline): SNHLY, FYNNEI. CDR3 region: CASSGGFDSGNTIYF. The CDR3 DNA follows: TGTGCCAGCAGCGGCGGATTCGACTCTGGAAACACCATATATTTT.

The J gene is TRBJ1-1, the V gene TRBV15; D remains unclear. This CDR3 is built from 13 residues. Germline V gene lookup returns CDR1 LNHNV and CDR2 YYDKDF (reference sequence). V lost 5 bases and J lost 0, with 7 bases in between. The CDR3 protein is CATSGNMNTEAFF. DNA for the CDR3: TGTGCCACCAGCGGCAATATGAACACTGAAGCTTTCTTT.

The V and J genes are TRBV6-5 and TRBJ1-2; possible D gene TRBD1, 6 bases. Deletions cut 5 bases from V and 0 bases from J, with 13 bases between. Germline V lookup: CDR1 MNHEY, CDR2 SVGAGI. The CDR3 is 15 residues long. CDR3 in amino acids: CASSMGASSNYGYTF. The DNA for the CDR3 is TGTGCCAGCAGTATGGGGGCTTCCTCTAACTATGGCTACACCTTC.